The entry below gives a single T cell receptor (beta chain) sequence along with its context. The junction does not match germline at one end; this may be a read error. These data come from a study of post-analysis software for immune sequencing data. Each TCR beta cDNA library carried unique molecular identifiers. TCRdb independently ran MiXCR on the PCR reads; one entry per CDR3 protein. The data hold approximately 730,000 distinct CDR3 sequences, with approximately 30% observed a single time. The TCR sequence derives from a girl aged 5-17 years with multiple sclerosis. The sample was blood.

The CDR3 is CAGSHGTGRETQYF. CDR3 in DNA: TGTGCCGGCAGCCATGGGACAGGGAGGGAGACCCAGTACTTC. The gene calls are TRBV7-9 and TRBJ2-5, with TRBD1 matching over 9 bases. Germline values: CDR1 SEHNR, CDR2 FQNEAQ (reference sequence). The CDR3 totals 14 residues. Full variable domain (remainder filled in from reference TRBV7-9 and TRBJ2-5): DTGVSQNPRHKITKRGQNVTFRCDPISEHNRLYWYRQTLGQGPEFLTYFQNEAQLEKSRLLSDRFSAERPKGSFSTLEIQRTEQGDSAMYLCAGSHGTGRETQYFGPGTRLLVL.